This TCR beta chain was retrieved from a study of blood T cell repertoires in COVID-19. CDR1 and CDR2 (germline): SEHNR, FQNEAQ (reference sequence). This CDR3 is built from 13 residues. Between the trimmed V and J ends, which lost 1 base and 4 bases, there was a span of 7 bases. Under the authors' procedure: Scientists estimated how many nucleated cells there were by amplifying reference gene primers. The protocol was immunoSEQ multiplex PCR, while the TCRdb copy is restricted to in-frame clones and leaves out a portion. The V and J calls and clone size are taken from that table; D and trimming were inferred from the DNA. The sample consists of over 85,000 clones, around 76% of them appearing once.

The material sequenced was peripheral blood. The chain recombines TRBV7-9 with TRBJ1-2, with D maybe TRBD1 (5 bases). This TCR derives from a woman of 80 years or more with acute or convalescent COVID-19. The CDR3 bases are TGTGCCAGCAGCTTAGGGGGCGCCTATGGCTACACCTTC. It is translated as CASSLGGAYGYTF. Full variable domain (rest looked up from reference TRBV7-9 and TRBJ1-2): DTGVSQNPRHKITKRGQNVTFRCDPISEHNRLYWYRQTLGQGPEFLTYFQNEAQLEKSRLLSDRFSAERPKGSFSTLEIQRTEQGDSAMYLCASSLGGAYGYTFGSGTRLTVV.